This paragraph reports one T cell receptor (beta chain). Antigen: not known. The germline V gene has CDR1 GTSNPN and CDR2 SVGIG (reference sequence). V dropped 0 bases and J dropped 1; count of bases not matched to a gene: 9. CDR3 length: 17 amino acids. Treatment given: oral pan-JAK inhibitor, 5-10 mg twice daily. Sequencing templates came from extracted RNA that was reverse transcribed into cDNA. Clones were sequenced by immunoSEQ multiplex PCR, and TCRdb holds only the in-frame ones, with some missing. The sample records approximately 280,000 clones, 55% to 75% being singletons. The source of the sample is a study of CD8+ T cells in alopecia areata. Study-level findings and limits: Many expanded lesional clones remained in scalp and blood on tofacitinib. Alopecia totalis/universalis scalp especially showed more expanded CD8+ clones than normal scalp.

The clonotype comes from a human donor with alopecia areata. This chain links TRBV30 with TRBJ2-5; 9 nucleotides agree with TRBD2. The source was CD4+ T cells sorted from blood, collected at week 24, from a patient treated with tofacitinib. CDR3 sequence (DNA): TGTGCCTGGAGTGTACGGCCTAGCGGGGCCCGCCAAGAGACCCAGTACTTC. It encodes CAWSVRPSGARQETQYF.